This T cell receptor (beta chain) came from a study of identical twins. Unique molecular identifiers were present on the cDNA, which also gained a universal primer site by template switching. TCRdb redid the calling of the 5' RACE reads with MiXCR, one entry per CDR3 protein. The data hold about 690,000 distinct CDR3 sequences, with about 20% observed a single time. This clonotype was seen only a few times. This sample also appeared in a second study, on T cells expressing NK-cell markers. From that paper: Sorted T-cell subsets CD3+CD56+NKG2C+, CD3+CD56+NKG2C- and CD3+CD56-NKG2C+ were TCR beta-sequenced. One of eight sequenced donors was HCMV-seronegative; the other seven were seropositive. Expanded clones of NKG2C+ T cells had an unclear HCMV specificity.

This receptor was taken from a woman aged 18-29 years in good health. Input material: PBMCs.

CDR3 in DNA: TGCAGTGCTAGTAGGATTAACTATGGCTACACCTTC. Protein product: CSASRINYGYTF. The rearrangement links TRBV20-1 to TRBJ1-2; D is ambiguous. The germline V and J ends were trimmed by 3 bases and 1 base, with 6 bases remaining between them. The germline CDR1 and CDR2 sequences are DFQATT and SNEGSKA (reference sequence). The CDR3 extends over 12 amino acids.